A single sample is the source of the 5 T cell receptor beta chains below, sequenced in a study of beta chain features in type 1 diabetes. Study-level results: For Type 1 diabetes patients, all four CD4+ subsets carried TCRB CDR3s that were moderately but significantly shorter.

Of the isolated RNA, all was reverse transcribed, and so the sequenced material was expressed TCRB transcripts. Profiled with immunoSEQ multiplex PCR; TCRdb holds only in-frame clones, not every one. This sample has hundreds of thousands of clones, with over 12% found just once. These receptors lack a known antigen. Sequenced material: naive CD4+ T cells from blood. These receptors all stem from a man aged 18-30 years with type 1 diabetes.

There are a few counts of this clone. CDR3 in DNA: TGTGCCAGCAGCTCACAGGGGACCGGGGCCAACGTCCTGACTTTC. Translating gives CASSSQGTGANVLTF. The rearrangement joins TRBV7-2 to TRBJ2-6; 7 positions agree with TRBD1. The CDR3 loop spans 15 amino acids. The V gene's germline CDR1 is SGHTA and CDR2 FQGNSA. With 4 bases clipped from V and 4 bases from J, the junction kept 4 bases outside the gene matches.

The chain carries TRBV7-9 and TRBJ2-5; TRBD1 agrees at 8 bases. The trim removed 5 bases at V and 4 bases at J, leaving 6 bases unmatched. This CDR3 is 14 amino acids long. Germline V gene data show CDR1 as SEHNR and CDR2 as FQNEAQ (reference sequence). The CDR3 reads CASSPRQGTETQYF. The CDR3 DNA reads TGTGCCAGCAGCCCTCGACAGGGGACAGAGACCCAGTACTTC.

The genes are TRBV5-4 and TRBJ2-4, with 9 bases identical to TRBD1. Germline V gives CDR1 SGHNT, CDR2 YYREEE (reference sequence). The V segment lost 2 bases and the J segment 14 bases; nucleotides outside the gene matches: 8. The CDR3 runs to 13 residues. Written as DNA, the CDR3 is TGTGCCAGCAGCTTCCGATTACAGGGGGCGAAGTACTTC. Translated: CASSFRLQGAKYF. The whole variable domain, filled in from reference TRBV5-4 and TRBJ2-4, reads ETGVTQSPTHLIKTRGQQVTLRCSSQSGHNTVSWYQQALGQGPQFIFQYYREEENGRGNFPPRFSGLQFPNYSSELNVNALELDDSALYLCASSFRLQGAKYFGAGTRLSVL.

In DNA form, the CDR3 reads TGTGCCACCAATCCGACTAGCGGGGGGGCCCCAGATACGCAGTATTTT. Translation gives CATNPTSGGAPDTQYF. The chain uses TRBV10-3 and TRBJ2-3; 14 positions agree with TRBD2. Trimming at V came to 10 bases and at J to 4 bases, leaving 10 bases not matched to a gene. Germline loops: CDR1 ENHRY, CDR2 SYGVKD. CDR3 length equals 16 residues.

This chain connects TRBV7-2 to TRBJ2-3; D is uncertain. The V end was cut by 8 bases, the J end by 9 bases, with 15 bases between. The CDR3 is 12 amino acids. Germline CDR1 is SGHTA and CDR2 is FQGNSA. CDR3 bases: TGTGCCAGCTCCGAGAGAGAGTGGACGCAGTATTTT. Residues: CASSEREWTQYF.